Below are 28 T cell receptor beta chains sequenced from a single sample in a study of post-analysis software for immune sequencing data. General study points: Patients had higher frequencies than controls of a handful of TRBV segments, including TRBV5-6, TRBV5-1 and TRBV20-1.

Researchers reported that TCR beta cDNA libraries carried unique molecular identifiers. TCRdb reprocessed the PCR reads with MiXCR, giving one entry per CDR3 protein. The data contain hundreds of thousands of distinct CDR3 sequences, more than 50% of them singletons. For these receptors, no antigen is known. Sequences were obtained from blood. The receptors were gathered from a girl aged 2-10 years with multiple sclerosis.

The chain couples TRBV5-1 to TRBJ1-2; 7 positions agree with TRBD1. CDR1 is SGHRS and CDR2 is YFSETQ in the germline V gene. The J segment lost 5 bases and the V segment lost 3 bases, leaving 7 bases of the junction unmatched. The CDR3 is made up of 14 amino acids. CDR3 nucleotides: TGCGCCAGCAGCTCCGGACAGGCCTTTTATGGCTACACCTTC. As protein: CASSSGQAFYGYTF.

Only a few counts were recorded for this clonotype. The chain has TRBV7-9 and TRBJ2-3; D possibly uses TRBD1 or TRBD2 (5 bases each). Germline CDR1 and CDR2: SEHNR and FQNEAQ (reference sequence). The CDR3 contains 16 residues. Trimming removed 9 bases at V and 0 bases at J, with 19 bases between. The CDR3 sequence: CASSPGTTLSTDTQYF. The CDR3 region has the DNA TGTGCCAGTAGCCCCGGGACCACTCTGAGCACAGATACGCAGTATTTT.

The rearrangement uses TRBV29-1 and TRBJ2-4; D is undetermined. The J call could be wrong; TRBJ2-7 is a better fit for the DNA end. The CDR3 loop spans 12 amino acids. The germline V gene encodes CDR1 SQVTM and CDR2 ANQGSEA. CDR3 sequence: CSVESPGHEQYF. The CDR3 DNA sequence: TGCAGCGTTGAATCGCCCGGACACGAGCAGTACTTC.

The CDR3 protein is CASRSGQEKKETQYF. The CDR3 DNA reads as TGTGCCAGCCGATCGGGACAGGAGAAAAAAGAGACCCAGTACTTC. This chain links TRBV12-3 or TRBV12-4 with TRBJ2-5; 8 positions agree with TRBD1. The V segment lost 8 bases and the J segment 3 bases; nucleotides outside the gene matches: 11. The CDR3 has 15 amino acids.

The V gene is TRBV6-2 or TRBV6-3, the J gene TRBJ2-7, with a tentative D call TRBD2 (6 bases). This CDR3 spans 12 amino acids. The ends were cut back, 10 bases at V and 3 bases at J, with 13 bases in the middle. The germline V gene encodes CDR1 MNHEY and CDR2 SVGEGT. The CDR3, as DNA: TGTGCCACTAAGAGCGGGCGCTACGAGCAGTACTTC. Its protein product is CATKSGRYEQYF.

CDR3 DNA: TGTGCCAGCAGCCAGGGACAGGCGGGGTATGGCTACACCTTC. This sequence encodes CASSQGQAGYGYTF. This chain joins TRBV5-6 and TRBJ1-2, with 8 positions matching TRBD1. This CDR3 comprises 14 residues. V was pared by 4 bases and J by 5 bases, with 7 bases of the junction left unmatched. Germline V gives CDR1 SGHDT, CDR2 YYEEEE.

The rearrangement joins TRBV11-2 to TRBJ2-3; D remains unclear. The CDR3 is 15 amino acids. V was pared by 5 bases and J by 0 bases, with 12 bases between. Germline CDR1 is SGHAT and CDR2 is FQNNGV. CDR3 coding DNA: TGTGCCAGCAGCGCTATGAGGATGAGCACAGATACGCAGTATTTT. Amino acids: CASSAMRMSTDTQYF.

V usage is TRBV20-1 and J usage is TRBJ2-1; TRBD2 aligns across 7 bases. Per germline, CDR1 DFQATT and CDR2 SNEGSKA (reference sequence). CDR3 length equals 15 residues. V lost 0 bases, J lost 4 bases, and 6 bases stayed unmatched. CDR3 amino acids: CSARDNRAGYNEQFF. CDR3 coding DNA: TGCAGTGCTAGAGATAACCGAGCGGGGTACAATGAGCAGTTCTTC.

This rearrangement joins TRBV6-2 or TRBV6-3 to TRBJ2-1; 12 nucleotides line up with TRBD1. CDR3 length: 20 amino acids. Trimming took 3 bases from V and 1 from J; bases not matched to a gene: 13. CDR1 MNHEY and CDR2 SVGEGT come from the germline V gene. CDR3 in DNA: TGTGCCAGCAGTTATGGGGTCGGGACAGGGGGCATTCCATCCTACAATGAGCAGTTCTTC. This encodes CASSYGVGTGGIPSYNEQFF.

The sample holds one count of this clonotype. The CDR3 DNA is TGTGCCAGTAGTATTGCCAGGGGGATAGATACGCAGTATTTT. Translated: CASSIARGIDTQYF. The chain joins TRBV19 to TRBJ2-3; 7 nucleotides align to TRBD1. Trimming cost V 3 bases and J 5 bases; bases outside gene matches: 5. The length of the CDR3 is 14 residues. The germline CDR1 and CDR2 sequences are LNHDA and SQIVND (reference sequence).

V and J are TRBV7-3 and TRBJ1-4, with no clear D. Germline lookup yields CDR1 SGHTA and CDR2 FQGTGA. This CDR3 contains 13 residues. V lost 0 bases and J 4 bases, leaving 3 bases between the germline ends. The CDR3 reads CASSLTVNEKLFF. In DNA, the CDR3 is TGTGCCAGCAGCTTAACGGTTAATGAAAAACTGTTTTTT.

The rearrangement uses TRBV9 and TRBJ2-3; the match to TRBD2 covers 14 bases. From germline, CDR1 is SGDLS and CDR2 YYNGEE. CDR3 length: 17 residues. Trimming took 3 bases from V and 4 from J; bases not matched to a gene: 7. Here the CDR3 reads CASSATSGGAAADTQYF. Here the CDR3 DNA reads TGTGCCAGCAGCGCGACTAGCGGGGGGGCCGCGGCAGATACGCAGTATTTT.

V gene TRBV6-6 combines with J gene TRBJ2-1; 13 nucleotides align to TRBD2. CDR1 is MNHNY, CDR2 SVGAGI, per germline (reference sequence). The CDR3 is made up of 15 amino acids. J was trimmed by 6 bases and V by 7 bases; bases with no gene match: 6. In DNA, the CDR3 is TGTGCCAGCACTCCCCGGACTAGCGGGAGCAATGAGCAGTTCTTC. Translation: CASTPRTSGSNEQFF.

The chain joins TRBV12-3 or TRBV12-4 to TRBJ1-2; the D is unclear. Deletions cut 5 bases from V and 1 base from J, with 14 bases between. The CDR3 runs to 15 residues. The CDR3, as DNA: TGTGCCAGCAGTCTAGGTCATACAGTTAACTATGGCTACACCTTC. This encodes CASSLGHTVNYGYTF.

The chain links TRBV12-3 or TRBV12-4 to TRBJ1-2; D is unclear. The CDR3 spans 12 residues. The V gene lost 3 bases and the J gene lost 6 bases, with 8 bases spanning the gap. The CDR3 DNA follows: TGTGCCAGCAGTTTGGGCACCCATGGCTACACCTTC. It codes for CASSLGTHGYTF.

The chain employs TRBV11-2 and TRBJ2-4, with 7 bases fitting TRBD1. Trimming at V came to 0 bases and at J to 4 bases, leaving 6 bases not matched to a gene. The germline V gene has CDR1 SGHAT and CDR2 FQNNGV. The CDR3 is 16 amino acids. The CDR3 DNA sequence: TGTGCCAGCAGCTTAGAAGGGGGCGCCGGGAAAAACATTCAGTACTTC. Amino acids: CASSLEGGAGKNIQYF.

Many counts were recorded for this clonotype. Here the CDR3 reads CSVGSGDGSEQFF. The CDR3 nucleotides are TGCAGCGTTGGGTCGGGAGACGGTAGTGAGCAGTTCTTC. V and J are TRBV29-1 and TRBJ2-1; D is perhaps TRBD2 (6 bases). The CDR3 totals 13 residues. Germline CDR1 and CDR2: SQVTM and ANQGSEA. Trimming removed 4 bases from V and 9 bases from J, with 16 bases in between.

The chain combines TRBV2 with TRBJ2-1; D remains unclear. The germline V gene encodes CDR1 SNHLY and CDR2 FYNNEI. V gave up 8 bases and J gave up 6 bases, with 8 bases separating them. The CDR3 runs 11 residues. The CDR3 DNA is TGTGCCAGCGATATTGTCAATGAGCAGTTCTTC. Translated: CASDIVNEQFF.

The chain is built from TRBV7-9 and TRBJ2-1; 8 bases align to TRBD2. V dropped 2 bases and J dropped 4; count of bases not matched to a gene: 10. The CDR3 runs 17 residues. Germline V gene data show CDR1 as SEHNR and CDR2 as FQNEAQ (reference sequence). CDR3 sequence (DNA): TGTGCCAGCAGCTTATGGGGGCGACTAGCGCTGTACAATGAGCAGTTCTTC. Residues: CASSLWGRLALYNEQFF.

This rearrangement joins TRBV30 to TRBJ2-1, with D hard to call. The V gene lost 3 bases and the J gene lost 9 bases, with 15 bases spanning the gap. This CDR3 contains 13 residues. Germline lookup yields CDR1 GTSNPN and CDR2 SVGIG (reference sequence). CDR3 sequence (DNA): TGTGCCTGGAGCGGGCTAGGTCTGGGTGAGCAGTTCTTC. Its protein product is CAWSGLGLGEQFF.

This clonotype was observed a handful of times. The chain joins TRBV5-1 to TRBJ2-1, with TRBD1 matching over 11 bases. The V and J ends lost 4 bases and 7 bases, in that order; junction bases with no gene match: 7. From germline, CDR1 is SGHRS and CDR2 YFSETQ. The CDR3 is made up of 15 amino acids. The CDR3 loop is CASSPGQGAMNEQFF. CDR3 DNA sequence: TGCGCCAGCAGCCCCGGACAGGGGGCTATGAATGAGCAGTTCTTC.

The rearrangement links TRBV5-1 to TRBJ2-3; 8 bases fit TRBD2. From germline, CDR1 is SGHRS and CDR2 YFSETQ. Unmatched junction bases numbered 12, after V lost 2 bases and J lost 4 bases. CDR3 length equals 17 residues. The CDR3 DNA reads TGCGCCAGCAGCTTCTCGTCGTCGGGAGGGGGTGCAGATACGCAGTATTTT. It codes for CASSFSSSGGGADTQYF.

This clonotype was detected only a few times. The chain is built from TRBV6-2 or TRBV6-3 and TRBJ2-3, with TRBD1 identical over 10 bases. CDR3 length equals 16 residues. The germline CDR1 and CDR2 sequences are MNHEY and SVGEGT. With 5 bases clipped from V and 4 bases from J, the junction kept 9 bases outside the gene matches. The CDR3 is CASSHAPGQGADTQYF. The CDR3 coding sequence is TGTGCCAGCAGTCACGCACCCGGACAGGGGGCAGATACGCAGTATTTT.

The rearrangement joins TRBV7-9 to TRBJ2-7; 8 positions agree with TRBD2. V shed 5 bases and J 0 bases; nucleotides not matched to a gene: 3. In germline, CDR1 is SEHNR, CDR2 FQNEAQ (reference sequence). CDR3 size: 14 residues. The CDR3 bases are TGTGCCAGCAGCCCCGGGGGGGCCTCCTACGAGCAGTACTTC. Its translation: CASSPGGASYEQYF.

V gene TRBV7-8 combines with J gene TRBJ2-1; TRBD2 agrees at 13 bases. This CDR3 comprises 18 residues. V shed 4 bases and J 0 bases; nucleotides not matched to a gene: 6. Germline values: CDR1 SGHVS, CDR2 FQNEAQ. CDR3 DNA sequence: TGTGCCAGCAGCTCAGCAACTAGCGGGAGGGCCTCCTACAATGAGCAGTTCTTC. This codes for CASSSATSGRASYNEQFF.

The genes are TRBV5-6 and TRBJ2-3; 12 nucleotides agree with TRBD2. CDR3 size: 16 residues. Germline CDR1 reads SGHDT; CDR2 reads YYEEEE. The junction had 12 bases not matched to a gene; V was cut back by 7 bases and J by 6 bases. This CDR3 is CASGYLTSGRIDTQYF. The CDR3, as DNA: TGTGCCAGCGGCTACTTGACTAGCGGGAGAATTGATACGCAGTATTTT.

Many counts were recorded for this clonotype. The genes are TRBV29-1 and TRBJ2-7, with D hard to call. The germline gives CDR1 SQVTM, CDR2 ANQGSEA. Trimming took off 3 bases at V and 1 base at J, with 7 bases between the two ends. The CDR3 has 12 residues. The CDR3 DNA reads as TGCAGCGTTGAGGGCCAATCCTACGAGCAGTACTTC. Its protein is CSVEGQSYEQYF.

Only a few counts were recorded for this clonotype. J is TRBJ2-5 and V is TRBV6-4; 8 bases are a match to TRBD1. CDR1 is MRHNA, CDR2 SNTAGT, per germline. The CDR3 runs 14 residues. J was trimmed by 3 bases and V by 8 bases; bases with no gene match: 8. For the CDR3, the DNA is TGTGCCAGCGTCCGGACAGGGATCGAAGAGACCCAGTACTTC. The encoded protein is CASVRTGIEETQYF.